The source of this T cell receptor beta chain is a study of lymphopenia after photon versus proton radiotherapy. General study findings and limits: Post-nadir diversity loss with photons came from oligoclonal expansion, particularly CD8+ Temra cells. Only patients who died were analyzed for survival; proton advantage is unproven. Photon-treated patients lost naive T cells and TCR diversity; proton-treated stayed stable. Post-nadir TCR diversity decline inversely tracked overall survival among those who died.

CDR3 length equals 13 residues. The V end lost 8 bases, the J end lost 8 bases, and 15 bases lay between the germline ends. Germline-derived CDR1 and CDR2 are SEHNR and FQNEAQ (reference sequence). As regards this clone: Its cognate antigen is unknown.

Sequencing was performed with immunoSEQ multiplex PCR; in TCRdb, only in-frame clones are kept and a portion is missing. The repertoire holds approximately 58,000 clones, around 83% seen once, with roughly 29% in the top ten. Specimen: peripheral blood, collected from a patient treated with photon-based radiotherapy. This TCR was sampled from a man aged 45-60 years with gastric cancer. This chain uses TRBV7-9 with TRBJ1-4, with D perhaps matching TRBD1 (5 bases). The CDR3 region is CASGGWGGEKLFF. CDR3 bases: TGTGCCAGCGGGGGATGGGGAGGGGAAAAACTGTTTTTT. The full variable domain, its missing parts supplied by reference TRBV7-9 and TRBJ1-4, is DTGVSQNPRHKITKRGQNVTFRCDPISEHNRLYWYRQTLGQGPEFLTYFQNEAQLEKSRLLSDRFSAERPKGSFSTLEIQRTEQGDSAMYLCASGGWGGEKLFFGSGTQLSVL.